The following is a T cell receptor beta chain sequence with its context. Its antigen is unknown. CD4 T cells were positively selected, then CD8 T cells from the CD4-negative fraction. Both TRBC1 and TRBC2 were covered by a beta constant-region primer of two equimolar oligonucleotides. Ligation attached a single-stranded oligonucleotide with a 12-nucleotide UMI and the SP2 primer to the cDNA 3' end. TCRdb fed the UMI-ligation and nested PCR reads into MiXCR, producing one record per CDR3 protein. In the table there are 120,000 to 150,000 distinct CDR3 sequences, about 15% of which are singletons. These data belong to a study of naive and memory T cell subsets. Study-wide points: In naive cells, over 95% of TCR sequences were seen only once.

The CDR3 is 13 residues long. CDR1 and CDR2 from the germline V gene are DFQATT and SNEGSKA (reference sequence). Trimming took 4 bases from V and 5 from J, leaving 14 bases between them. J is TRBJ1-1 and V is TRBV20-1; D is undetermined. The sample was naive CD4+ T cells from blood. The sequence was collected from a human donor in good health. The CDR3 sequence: CSATTGGRTEAFF. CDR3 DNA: TGCAGTGCTACCACCGGAGGGCGGACTGAAGCTTTCTTT.